This T cell receptor (beta chain) was identified in a study of blood T cell repertoires in COVID-19. Across the study: PBMCs, B-cell-depleted T cells, or T cells provided the cDNA or gDNA that made up the material.

Per the original data handling: Using reference gene primer amplification, nucleated cell counts were estimated. Sequencing was performed with immunoSEQ multiplex PCR; in TCRdb, only in-frame clones are kept and a portion is missing. V and J calls and clone size come straight from that table; D and trimming were deduced from the DNA. The repertoire has approximately 290,000 clones, 80% to 90% of them found once; the top ten carry roughly 4.3%. Participants came from some 23 US areas, aged about 18 to 100 years. For recovered donors of Cohort 3, there were two negative PCRs, clearance, or symptom resolution. V was clipped by 3 bases and J by 3 bases; unmatched bases: 4. Germline CDR1 and CDR2: ENHRY and SYGVKD. The CDR3 has 14 residues.

The sequence derives from a woman aged 30 to 39 who had recovered from COVID-19. The chain is built from TRBV10-3 and TRBJ2-5; 7 bases fit TRBD1. Sequences were obtained from PBMCs or T cells enriched from blood (not recorded which). CDR3 amino acids: CAISDEGAEETQYF. CDR3 bases: TGTGCCATCAGTGATGAGGGGGCGGAAGAGACCCAGTACTTC.